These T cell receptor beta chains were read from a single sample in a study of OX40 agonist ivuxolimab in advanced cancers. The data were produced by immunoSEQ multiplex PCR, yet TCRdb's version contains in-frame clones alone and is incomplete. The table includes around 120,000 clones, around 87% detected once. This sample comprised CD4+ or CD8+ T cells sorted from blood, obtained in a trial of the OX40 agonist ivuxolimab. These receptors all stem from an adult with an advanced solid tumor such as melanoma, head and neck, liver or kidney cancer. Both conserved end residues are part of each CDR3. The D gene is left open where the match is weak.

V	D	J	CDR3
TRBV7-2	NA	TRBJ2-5	CASSPGVKETQYF
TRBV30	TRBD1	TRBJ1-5	CAWGQGSNQPQHF
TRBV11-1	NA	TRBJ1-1	CASSSLGTEAFF
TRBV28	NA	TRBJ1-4	CASSPHDSEEKLFF
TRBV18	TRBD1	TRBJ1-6	CASSPKTGYNSPLHF
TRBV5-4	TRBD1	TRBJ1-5	CASSRQGINQPQHF
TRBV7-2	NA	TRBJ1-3	CASSLYGNTIYF
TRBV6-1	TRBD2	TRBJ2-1	CASSESGGTYNEQFF
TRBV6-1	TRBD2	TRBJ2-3	CASSEGWGREGADTQYF
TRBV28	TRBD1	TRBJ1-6	CASTRGQHNSPLHF
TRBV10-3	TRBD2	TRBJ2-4	CAISESGGENIQYF
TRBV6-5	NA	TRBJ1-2	CASSDPGSLYGYTF
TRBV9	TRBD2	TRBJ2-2	CASSVARRASGGDTGELFF
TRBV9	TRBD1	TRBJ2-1	CASSRPGQGYNEQFF
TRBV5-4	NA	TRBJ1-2	CASSLEVGHGYTF
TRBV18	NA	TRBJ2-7	CASSLREDEQYF
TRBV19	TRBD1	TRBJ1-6	CASSIRRGTVNSPLHF
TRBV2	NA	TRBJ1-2	CASGGAGVNYGYTF
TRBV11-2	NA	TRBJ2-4	CASSAGDRRIKNIQYF
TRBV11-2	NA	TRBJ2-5	CASSPHSETQYF
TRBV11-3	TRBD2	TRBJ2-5	CASSTGLAGQEETQYF
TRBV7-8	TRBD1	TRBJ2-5	CASSLSRDRPIRETQYF
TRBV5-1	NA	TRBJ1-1	CASSLDPGLGTEAFF
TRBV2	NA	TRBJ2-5	CASRARSGGETQYF
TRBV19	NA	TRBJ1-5	CASSPQGRAQPQHF
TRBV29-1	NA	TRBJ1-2	CSVELSINYGYTF
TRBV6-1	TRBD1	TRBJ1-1	CASSALRAGGGTEAFF
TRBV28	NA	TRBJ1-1	CASSLGGTNTEAFF
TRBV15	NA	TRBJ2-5	CATSRRGGEETQYF
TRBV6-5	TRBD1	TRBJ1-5	CASSTQGAPSQPQHF
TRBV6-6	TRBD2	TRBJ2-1	CASSLSGEGEQFF
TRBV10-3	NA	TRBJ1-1	CAISESQIYTEAFF
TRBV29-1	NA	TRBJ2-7	CSVEGGLTDSYEQYF
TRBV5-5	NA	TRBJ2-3	CASSYTGTTATDTQYF
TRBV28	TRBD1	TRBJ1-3	CASSPGQVSGNTIYF
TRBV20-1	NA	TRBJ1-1	CSAASSEAFF
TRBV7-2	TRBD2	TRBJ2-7	CASSPAGSGGYEQYF
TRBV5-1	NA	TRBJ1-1	CASSSRMNTEAFF
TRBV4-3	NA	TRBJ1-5	CASSQDSNSNQPQHF
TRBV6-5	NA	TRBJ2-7	CASRPLTGGIYEQYF
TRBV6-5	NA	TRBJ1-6	CASGITTEYNSPLHF
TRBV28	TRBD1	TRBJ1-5	CASSKRTGNQPQHF
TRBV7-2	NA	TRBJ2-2	CASSPRRKTGELFF
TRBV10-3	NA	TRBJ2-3	CAIRGGPKNTDTQYF
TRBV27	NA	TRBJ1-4	CASRRDGPFATNEKLFF
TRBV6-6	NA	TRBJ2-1	CASRSPEEGYNEQFF
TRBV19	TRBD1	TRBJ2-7	CASSRDSSYEQYF
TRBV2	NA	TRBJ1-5	CASSLVGGGEPQHF
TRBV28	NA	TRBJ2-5	CASYEGETQYF
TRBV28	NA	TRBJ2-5	CASSLGGMETQYF
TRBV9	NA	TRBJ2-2	CASSVALGGELFF
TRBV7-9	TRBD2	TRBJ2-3	CASRGGTADTQYF
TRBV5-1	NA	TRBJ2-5	CASSLAGTHQETQYF
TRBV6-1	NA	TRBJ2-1	CASSDSYNEQFF
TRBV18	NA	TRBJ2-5	CASSPPNSGQQETQYF